This T cell receptor (delta chain) was obtained from a study of gamma-delta chains in newborns, infants, children. Study as a whole: Microbial exposure reportedly drives polyclonal innate γδ T cell expansion after birth.

The CDR3 covers 20 residues. V was pared by 0 bases and J by 0 bases, with 5 bases of the junction left unmatched. Germline assignment: CDR1 GEAIGNYY and CDR2 EKD. TCRdb applied CATT to the reads for clone calling. The sample consists of about 8,500 delta-chain clones, 3% to 4% of them appearing once. The chain couples TRDV2 to TRDJ3; 12 positions match TRDD3. This clonotype was obtained from a child who was a newborn, infant or young child, either healthy, febrile or measles-vaccinated (not recorded which). Sequenced material: blood. The CDR3 loop reads CACDTAWGIRNSWDTRQMFF. The CDR3 DNA follows: TGTGCCTGTGACACCGCCTGGGGGATACGGAACTCCTGGGACACCCGACAGATGTTTTTC.